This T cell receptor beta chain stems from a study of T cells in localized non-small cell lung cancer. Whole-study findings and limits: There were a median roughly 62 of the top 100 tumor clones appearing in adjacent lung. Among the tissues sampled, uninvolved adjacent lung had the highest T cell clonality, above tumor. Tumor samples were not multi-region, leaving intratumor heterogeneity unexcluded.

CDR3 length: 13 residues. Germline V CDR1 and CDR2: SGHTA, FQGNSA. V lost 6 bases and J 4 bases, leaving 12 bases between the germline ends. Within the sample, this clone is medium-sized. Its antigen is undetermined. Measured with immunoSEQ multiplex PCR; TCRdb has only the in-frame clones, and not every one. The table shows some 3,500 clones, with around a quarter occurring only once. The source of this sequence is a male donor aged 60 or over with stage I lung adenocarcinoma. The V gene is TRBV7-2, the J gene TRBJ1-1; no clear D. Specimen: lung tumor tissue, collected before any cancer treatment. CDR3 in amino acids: CASRSGWGTEAFF. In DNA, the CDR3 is TGTGCCAGCAGATCCGGCTGGGGCACTGAAGCTTTCTTT.